The source of this T cell receptor beta chain is a study of blood T cell repertoires in COVID-19. The age range of participants was about 18 to 90 years, with residence in more than 20 US areas. All recovered Cohort 3 donors got two negative PCRs, got clearance, or saw symptom resolution. Profiled with immunoSEQ multiplex PCR; TCRdb holds only in-frame clones, not every one. Of about 320,000 clones listed, roughly nine tenths were seen once; the top ten hold 4.5% to 6.5%. The CDR3 is 16 amino acids. The germline V gene encodes CDR1 SGHTA and CDR2 FQGNSA. Germline trimming cut 6 bases from V and 0 bases from J; bases unmatched to any gene: 8.

This sequence was found in a man in his fifties or sixties who had recovered from COVID-19. Specimen: PBMCs or T cells enriched from blood (not recorded which). The chain combines TRBV7-2 with TRBJ2-7; 10 nucleotides match TRBD1. The CDR3 protein is CASSLAWTGGSYEQYF. The CDR3 region has the DNA TGTGCCAGCAGTCTGGCCTGGACAGGGGGCTCCTACGAGCAGTACTTC.